A selection of T cell receptor beta chains follows, all from one sample in a study of PD-1 blockade in classical Hodgkin lymphoma. This table comes from immunoSEQ multiplex PCR, and its TCRdb copy is limited to in-frame clones, with some not included. Among approximately 99,000 clones, around 81% were seen once, and the ten largest hold approximately 15%. Sequenced here: peripheral blood mononuclear cells (PBMCs), sampled before the second cycle of nivolumab. Every receptor here comes from a human donor with classical Hodgkin lymphoma. Both conserved end residues are part of each CDR3. Each record gives: clone size, V gene, D gene, J gene, CDR3 DNA, CDR3 protein. A D gene is named only where the DNA matches it firmly. Only some rows state a clone size, as once, few, many or a class for expanded clones.

once	TRBV28	NA	TRBJ1-1	TGTGCCAGCAGTTTATGGGCCTTAGGGAACACTGAAGCTTTCTTT	CASSLWALGNTEAFF
NA	TRBV11-3	TRBD1	TRBJ2-7	TGTGCCAGCAGCTTTACCCGGACAGGGGATTATGGGCAGTACTTC	CASSFTRTGDYGQYF
NA	TRBV11-1	NA	TRBJ2-5	TGTGCCAGCAGCTCTAGACTACAAGAGACCCAGTACTTC	CASSSRLQETQYF
few	TRBV27	TRBD1	TRBJ2-5	TGTGCCAGCAGTTTCCGACTCGGACAGGGTCGGGAGACCCAGTACTTC	CASSFRLGQGRETQYF
NA	TRBV28	NA	TRBJ2-2	TGTGCCAGCAGTTCCCCGGGCAGCGGGAACACCGGGGAGCTGTTTTTT	CASSSPGSGNTGELFF
once	TRBV15	NA	TRBJ2-7	TGTGCCACCAGCAGAGAACCGGGCGGTGGTGGGGCCGAGCAGTACTTC	CATSREPGGGGAEQYF
few	TRBV4-1	NA	TRBJ2-7	TGCGCCAGCAGCGAATCCCCTTGGTACGAGCAGTACTTC	CASSESPWYEQYF
NA	TRBV6-5	NA	TRBJ2-7	TGTGCCAGCAGCAGCAGGATATCCTACGAGCAGTACTTC	CASSSRISYEQYF
NA	TRBV30	TRBD2	TRBJ2-3	TGTGCCTGGAGTCCAGCGGGAGGGCCCGGAGATACGCAGTATTTT	CAWSPAGGPGDTQYF
NA	TRBV27	TRBD2	TRBJ2-5	TGTGCCAGCAGTTTCGATAGCGGGAGGAGGCCGGAGACCCAGTACTTC	CASSFDSGRRPETQYF
once	TRBV5-1	TRBD1	TRBJ1-2	TGCGCCAGCAGCTTGGATCCCGGGACAGGGGGCTATGGCTACACCTTC	CASSLDPGTGGYGYTF
few	TRBV19	NA	TRBJ2-2	TGTGCCAGTCGGGACAACCCGAACACCGGGGAGCTGTTTTTT	CASRDNPNTGELFF
few	TRBV6-5	NA	TRBJ2-7	TGTGCCAGCAGTGCGACGATTTCCTACGAGCAGTACTTC	CASSATISYEQYF
NA	TRBV13	TRBD2	TRBJ2-1	TGTGCCAGCAGCTCGACGTTAGCGGGGGCCTACAATGAGCAGTTCTTC	CASSSTLAGAYNEQFF
NA	TRBV4-3	NA	TRBJ1-1	TGCGCCAGCAGCCAAGAGGCGGGGGGCACTGAAGCTTTCTTT	CASSQEAGGTEAFF
NA	TRBV19	TRBD2	TRBJ2-1	TGTGCCAGTAGTATAGACTTACTAGCGGGAGGATCGGGTGAGCAGTTCTTC	CASSIDLLAGGSGEQFF
once	TRBV6-5	NA	TRBJ2-5	TGTGCCAGCAGTTATTGGGGGGTACAAGAGACCCAGTACTTC	CASSYWGVQETQYF
NA	TRBV30	NA	TRBJ1-1	TGTGCCTGGAGTGTACTTACTGAAGCTTTCTTT	CAWSVLTEAFF
once	TRBV19	TRBD1	TRBJ1-4	TGTGCCAGTAGTTCTGGGACAGGGGTGAGCGATAACGAAAAACTGTTTTTT	CASSSGTGVSDNEKLFF
NA	TRBV19	TRBD2	TRBJ2-7	TGTGCCAGTATGAGTTCGGCGGGAGTGGCCCCCTACGAGCAGTACTTC	CASMSSAGVAPYEQYF
NA	TRBV6-5	NA	TRBJ1-2	TGTGCCAGCAGTTACTCGGCCGGGGGTGGCTACACCTTC	CASSYSAGGGYTF
NA	TRBV25-1	NA	TRBJ2-5	TGTGCCAGCAGTGATACCACAAGACTCCAAGAGACCCAGTACTTC	CASSDTTRLQETQYF
NA	TRBV6-5	NA	TRBJ1-1	TGTGCCAGCAGTTCCAGTCAGGCTAACACTGAAGCTTTCTTT	CASSSSQANTEAFF
NA	TRBV13	NA	TRBJ2-1	TGTGCCAGCAGCTTAAATAGAAACAATGAGCAGTTCTTC	CASSLNRNNEQFF
NA	TRBV5-1	NA	TRBJ2-1	TGCGCCAGCAGCTTATACCACAGCTCCTACAATGAGCAGTTCTTC	CASSLYHSSYNEQFF
NA	TRBV5-1	NA	TRBJ2-2	TGCGCCAGCAGCTGGGGGACCGTGGACGGGGAGCTGTTTTTT	CASSWGTVDGELFF
NA	TRBV5-8	NA	TRBJ2-7	TGTGCCAGCAGCTTGAAGGGCCTTCCTACAGACGAGCAGTACTTC	CASSLKGLPTDEQYF
NA	TRBV28	TRBD1	TRBJ1-2	TGTGCCAGCAGTTTAGCCGGACAGGGGACATATGGCTACACCTTC	CASSLAGQGTYGYTF
NA	TRBV10-3	NA	TRBJ2-3	TGTGCCATCACGAGCGTTCCCACAGATACGCAGTATTTT	CAITSVPTDTQYF
NA	TRBV6-1	TRBD1	TRBJ2-7	TGTGCCAGCAGTGGGCGGGACAGGGGCTACGAGCAGTACTTC	CASSGRDRGYEQYF
NA	TRBV5-1	TRBD1	TRBJ1-5	TGCGCCAGCAGTCTACATCCGGGACAGGGGAGCCAGCCCCAGCATTTT	CASSLHPGQGSQPQHF
NA	TRBV6-1	NA	TRBJ2-2	TGTGCCCATAACCGGGGAGTTTCGGACACCGGGGAGCTGTTTTTT	CAHNRGVSDTGELFF
NA	TRBV10-3	NA	TRBJ2-6	TGTGCCATCAGCCTCACACTCTCTGGGGCCAACGTCCTGACTTTC	CAISLTLSGANVLTF